This TCR beta chain was observed in a study of naive and memory T cell subsets. The library had UMIs added by 3' ligation of an oligonucleotide to TCR cDNA. Input was about 1 to 1,100 ng of DNase-treated total RNA without cell sorting. The study, taken as a whole, reports: This RNA-based method may be sensitive to activation-related transcript changes.

This CDR3 contains 14 residues. The V end was cut by 0 bases, the J end by 1 base, with 6 bases between. Germline V gene sequence: CDR1 SGHTA, CDR2 FQGNSA. This clonotype is medium-sized. Its cognate antigen is unknown. The SP2 primer and nested alpha and beta constant region primers amplified ligated cDNA in four rounds. From the 5' RACE reads, TCRdb called clonotypes with MiXCR, one entry per CDR3 protein. The sample yields roughly 30,000 distinct CDR3 sequences, approximately 15% seen once. The sequence derives from a female donor in good health. The chain carries TRBV7-2 and TRBJ1-1; no clear D gene. CDR3 sequence (DNA): TGTGCCAGCAGCTTAGCCGCAAAGAACACTGAAGCTTTCTTT. This sequence encodes CASSLAAKNTEAFF.